Below, 26 T cell receptor beta chains from the same sample are listed, as sequenced in a study of blood T cell repertoires in COVID-19. Clones were sequenced by immunoSEQ multiplex PCR, and TCRdb holds only the in-frame ones, with some missing. The sample includes some 75,000 clones, roughly 80% of them seen just once. Material for sequencing was peripheral blood. These receptors were collected from a man aged 45-65 years with COVID-19, enrolled during active disease.

This chain connects TRBV19 to TRBJ2-7; D not certain. CDR3 size: 18 residues. Trimming took off 4 bases at V and 3 bases at J, with 25 bases between the two ends. Germline V gene data show CDR1 as LNHDA and CDR2 as SQIVND (reference sequence). The CDR3 sequence: CASSTYQPGFLWNYEQYF. Here the CDR3 DNA reads TGTGCCAGTAGTACCTACCAGCCCGGGTTTCTTTGGAACTACGAGCAGTACTTC.

This chain uses TRBV29-1 with TRBJ2-1; 9 bases line up with TRBD1. The CDR3 is 16 residues long. After removal of 8 bases from V and 0 bases from J, the junction contained 11 bases not matched to a gene. Per germline, CDR1 SQVTM and CDR2 ANQGSEA. CDR3 loop: CSTRTGAGSSYNEQFF. CDR3 nucleotides: TGCAGCACCCGGACAGGGGCGGGGAGCTCCTACAATGAGCAGTTCTTC.

In this sample, this clone turned up a few times. The chain links TRBV19 to TRBJ1-4, with D hard to call. Germline V gene sequence: CDR1 LNHDA, CDR2 SQIVND (reference sequence). The length of the CDR3 is 14 residues. V was shortened by 6 bases and J by 3 bases, with 11 bases between the two germline ends. CDR3: CASRLLGPNEKLFF. Written as DNA, the CDR3 is TGTGCCAGTAGGCTCCTGGGCCCTAATGAAAAACTGTTTTTT.

The chain couples TRBV5-1 to TRBJ1-3; D unclear. The CDR3 spans 16 residues. Germline V gene sequence: CDR1 SGHRS, CDR2 YFSETQ. V lost 3 bases to trimming and J lost 4 bases, with 17 bases between them. DNA of the CDR3: TGCGCCAGCAGCTCAGCACCACGGGGTGCGGGAAACACCATATATTTT. Translating it yields CASSSAPRGAGNTIYF.

This clone was counted a single time. The rearrangement joins TRBV5-6 to TRBJ1-1, with D hard to call. The CDR3 sequence is 13 residues long. Germline CDR1 reads SGHDT; CDR2 reads YYEEEE. Trimming pared 1 base from V and 1 base from J, leaving 5 bases between. The DNA of the CDR3 is TGTGCCAGCAGCTTGTCATGGAACACTGAAGCTTTCTTT. Translated, it gives CASSLSWNTEAFF.

The genes are TRBV24-1 and TRBJ2-1, with D possibly TRBD1 on 5 matching bases. Trimming stripped 4 bases from V and 0 bases from J, with 12 bases between. The germline gives CDR1 KGHDR, CDR2 SFDVKD. The CDR3 is 16 residues long. The CDR3 sequence: CATSEADSNSYNEQFF. In DNA, the CDR3 is TGTGCCACCAGTGAGGCTGACAGTAACTCCTACAATGAGCAGTTCTTC.

This clone was counted a few times. This chain links TRBV11-2 with TRBJ2-3; 7 bases line up with TRBD2. With 5 bases clipped from V and 0 bases from J, the junction kept 8 bases outside the gene matches. Germline CDR1 SGHAT, CDR2 FQNNGV. The CDR3 is 16 residues long. CDR3 in DNA: TGTGCCAGCAGCCCCGCCCTAGCGGCCAGCACAGATACGCAGTATTTT. Translation gives CASSPALAASTDTQYF.

CDR3 nucleotide sequence: TGCAGCGTTGTGGAGGGAGGGACTGAAGCTTTCTTT. Protein: CSVVEGGTEAFF. The chain joins TRBV29-1 to TRBJ1-1; no clear D. CDR3 length: 12 residues. V lost 4 bases to trimming and J lost 5 bases, with 11 bases between them. CDR1 SQVTM and CDR2 ANQGSEA come from the germline V gene.

The V call is TRBV30, the J call TRBJ1-2; TRBD1 matches at 9 bases. The CDR3 has 15 residues. Per the germline V gene, CDR1 is GTSNPN and CDR2 is SVGIG (reference sequence). Trimming at V came to 3 bases and at J to 6 bases, leaving 11 bases not matched to a gene. Here the CDR3 reads CAWSTQGAARNGYTF. CDR3 coding DNA: TGTGCCTGGAGCACACAGGGGGCGGCCCGCAATGGCTACACCTTC.

The chain employs TRBV6-5 and TRBJ2-1; D may be TRBD2 (5 bases). Per germline, CDR1 MNHEY and CDR2 SVGAGI. This CDR3 has 14 residues. V lost 7 bases, J lost 5 bases, and 15 bases lay in between. In DNA form, the CDR3 reads TGTGCCAGCAAGGGTCGCGGGCGCAACAATGAGCAGTTCTTC. Translated, it gives CASKGRGRNNEQFF.

This clone has just one count. The CDR3 nucleotides read TGTGCCAGCAGCTTGAAGCTAGCGGGAGGGGGGGAGCAGTTCTTC. It specifies CASSLKLAGGGEQFF. The chain uses TRBV5-4 and TRBJ2-1; 12 bases match TRBD2. The CDR3 runs 15 residues. Germline CDR1 reads SGHNT; CDR2 reads YYREEE (reference sequence). V shed 1 base, J shed 10 bases, and the junction held 6 bases outside the gene matches.

The chain recombines TRBV28 with TRBJ1-6, with 9 bases fitting TRBD1. Germline V lookup: CDR1 MDHEN, CDR2 SYDVKM. With 5 bases clipped from V and 8 bases from J, the junction kept 7 bases outside the gene matches. The CDR3 consists of 15 residues. Here the CDR3 DNA reads TGTGCCAGCAGTCAAGCGACAGGGGGGGATTCACCCCTCCACTTT. It codes for CASSQATGGDSPLHF.

The rearrangement links TRBV15 to TRBJ2-7; possible D gene TRBD1, 6 bases. In germline, CDR1 is LNHNV, CDR2 YYDKDF (reference sequence). Trimming shortened V by 8 bases and J by 5 bases, and 13 bases separated the two germline ends. The CDR3 contains 12 residues. CDR3 nucleotide sequence: TGTGCCACCGGGGGCAGGGGACACGAGCAGTACTTC. This codes for CATGGRGHEQYF.

This chain uses TRBV28 with TRBJ2-2, with 7 bases lining up with TRBD2. This CDR3 comprises 15 residues. After removal of 3 bases from V and 3 bases from J, the junction contained 4 bases not matched to a gene. Per germline, CDR1 MDHEN and CDR2 SYDVKM. The CDR3 protein is CASSLVAGDTGELFF. CDR3 in DNA: TGTGCCAGCAGTTTGGTGGCGGGAGACACCGGGGAGCTGTTTTTT.

This clone was observed a handful of times. The J gene is TRBJ2-7, the V gene TRBV7-8; 7 bases are a match to TRBD1. Germline-derived CDR1 and CDR2 are SGHVS and FQNEAQ. This CDR3 contains 14 residues. V lost 2 bases to trimming and J lost 5 bases; unmatched junction nucleotides: 6. Here the CDR3 reads CASSLHRGLNEQYF. As DNA, the CDR3 is TGTGCCAGCAGCTTACACAGGGGCCTCAACGAGCAGTACTTC.

The table lists this clone with a few counts. This sequence joins TRBV5-5 and TRBJ1-1, with 8 bases that match TRBD1. Germline CDR1 SGHKS, CDR2 YYEKEE (reference sequence). The V segment lost 4 bases and the J segment 4 bases; nucleotides outside the gene matches: 6. The CDR3 has 14 residues. The CDR3 region is CASSGRTGLTEAFF. The CDR3 DNA is TGTGCCAGCAGCGGAAGGACAGGGCTCACTGAAGCTTTCTTT.

The rearrangement uses TRBV27 and TRBJ1-3, with D hard to call. Germline V gene data show CDR1 as MNHEY and CDR2 as SMNVEV (reference sequence). The CDR3 runs 15 residues. With 2 bases removed from V and 0 bases from J, the gap between germline ends came to 8 bases. The CDR3 region is CASSLHPSSGNTIYF. The CDR3 DNA sequence: TGTGCCAGCAGTTTACACCCTAGCTCTGGAAACACCATATATTTT.

CDR3 protein: CASSEAVRFGNTIYF. The CDR3 DNA reads TGTGCCAGCAGTGAGGCAGTACGCTTTGGAAACACCATATATTTT. The chain is built from TRBV2 and TRBJ1-3; no clear D. Germline V gene lookup returns CDR1 SNHLY and CDR2 FYNNEI. The CDR3 runs 15 residues. Trimming took off 3 bases at V and 3 bases at J, with 12 bases between the two ends. The full variable domain, in which reference TRBV2 and TRBJ1-3 provide the parts outside the CDR3, is EPEVTQTPSHQVTQMGQEVILRCVPISNHLYFYWYRQILGQKVEFLVSFYNNEISEKSEIFDDQFSVERPDGSNFTLKIRSTKLEDSAMYFCASSEAVRFGNTIYFGEGSWLTVV.

This clone appeared once. V usage is TRBV6-2 or TRBV6-3 and J usage is TRBJ1-4, with TRBD1 identical over 8 bases. Per the germline V gene, CDR1 is MNHEY and CDR2 is SVGEGT. The V gene end was trimmed by 2 bases and the J gene end by 3 bases; junction bases not matched to a gene: 2. The CDR3 loop spans 15 amino acids. The CDR3 DNA reads TGTGCCAGCAGTTACGGACAGGGCTCTAATGAAAAACTGTTTTTT. This codes for CASSYGQGSNEKLFF.

This chain links TRBV9 with TRBJ1-3; D unclear. V was shortened by 0 bases and J by 7 bases, with 8 bases between the two germline ends. Per germline, CDR1 SGDLS and CDR2 YYNGEE. The CDR3 runs 13 residues. CDR3 region: CASSVGQVNTIYF. The CDR3 bases are TGTGCCAGCAGCGTAGGCCAGGTGAACACCATATATTTT.

This chain links TRBV19 with TRBJ1-5, with 9 bases matching TRBD1. CDR3 size: 15 residues. Trimming took 4 bases from V and 5 from J; bases not matched to a gene: 6. In germline, CDR1 is LNHDA, CDR2 SQIVND (reference sequence). The CDR3 here is CASSNTGGAYQPQHF. In DNA, the CDR3 is TGTGCCAGTAGTAACACAGGGGGCGCATATCAGCCCCAGCATTTT.

The chain carries TRBV18 and TRBJ1-3, with D possibly TRBD1 on 6 matching bases. In germline, CDR1 is KGHSH, CDR2 LQKENI. The CDR3 covers 17 residues. V shed 2 bases and J shed 0 bases, with 14 bases lying between them. The CDR3 region is CASSPSGGRGSGNTIYF. For the CDR3, the DNA is TGTGCCAGCTCACCATCGGGGGGGCGAGGCTCTGGAAACACCATATATTTT.

This clone was seen a single time. This chain uses TRBV7-9 with TRBJ2-5; TRBD1 might be the D (5 bases). The CDR3 is 15 amino acids. Trimming stripped 1 base from V and 1 base from J, with 10 bases between. Germline V CDR1 and CDR2: SEHNR, FQNEAQ (reference sequence). The CDR3 spells CASSLGSGAQETQYF. The CDR3 nucleotides read TGTGCCAGCAGCTTAGGTTCTGGGGCCCAAGAGACCCAGTACTTC.

The CDR3 sequence: CASSQDTYGYTF. As DNA, the CDR3 is TGTGCCAGCAGCCAGGACACCTATGGCTACACCTTC. The gene calls are TRBV12-3 or TRBV12-4 and TRBJ1-2; perhaps TRBD1 as D (5 bases). V shed 6 bases and J shed 4 bases, with 9 bases lying between them. This CDR3 has 12 amino acids.

The rearrangement joins TRBV19 to TRBJ1-5, with D maybe TRBD1 (5 bases). Trimming cost V 3 bases and J 4 bases, with 10 bases left between them. This CDR3 has 14 residues. The germline V gene encodes CDR1 LNHDA and CDR2 SQIVND (reference sequence). CDR3 residues: CASSIGRDNQPQHF. The CDR3 DNA is TGTGCCAGTAGTATTGGCAGGGATAATCAGCCCCAGCATTTT. Looking up the rest from reference TRBV19 and TRBJ1-5 gives the full variable domain: DGGITQSPKYLFRKEGQNVTLSCEQNLNHDAMYWYRQDPGQGLRLIYYSQIVNDFQKGDIAEGYSVSREKKESFPLTVTSAQKNPTAFYLCASSIGRDNQPQHFGDGTRLSIL.

This sequence joins TRBV3-1 (or the pseudogene TRBV3-2) and TRBJ2-5; weak D call: TRBD1 (6 bases). The CDR3 runs 14 residues. Per the germline V gene, CDR1 is LGHDT and CDR2 is YNNKEL (reference sequence). Trimming took 3 bases from V and 2 from J, leaving 10 bases between them. CDR3 nucleotide sequence: TGTGCCAGCAGCCACAGGGGTGGGCAAGAGACCCAGTACTTC. It translates to CASSHRGGQETQYF.